The 5 T cell receptor beta chains listed next were all sequenced from one sample in a study of cytomegalovirus exposure and HLA in healthy donors. TCRdb's copy holds only in-frame clones and misses some; the assay was immunoSEQ multiplex PCR. There are about 340,000 clones in the sample; roughly 90% occur only once, and 0.75% to 0.85% lies in the top ten. Material: PBMCs. The source is a woman aged 18-29 years in good health and CMV-seronegative.

The chain recombines TRBV6-1 with TRBJ1-2; no clear D. The CDR3 loop spans 15 amino acids. V lost 2 bases and J lost 4, with 14 bases in between. Germline CDR1 reads MNHNS; CDR2 reads SASEGT. CDR3 coding DNA: TGTGCCAGCAGTGAATCGATAGGCGGGGTCTATGGCTACACCTTC. Translated: CASSESIGGVYGYTF.

CDR3: CASSDSGGNQPQHF. For the CDR3, the DNA is TGTGCCAGCAGCGATTCAGGGGGCAATCAGCCCCAGCATTTT. The chain recombines TRBV5-6 with TRBJ1-5; TRBD1 might be the D (6 bases). With 4 bases removed from V and 2 bases from J, the gap between germline ends came to 10 bases. Per the germline V gene, CDR1 is SGHDT and CDR2 is YYEEEE. CDR3 length: 14 amino acids.

The chain has TRBV19 and TRBJ2-3; possibly TRBD2 for D (6 bases). The germline gives CDR1 LNHDA, CDR2 SQIVND (reference sequence). The ends were cut back, 5 bases at V and 5 bases at J, with 17 bases in the middle. The CDR3 covers 15 residues. CDR3 protein: CASSRGDGTVDTQYF. The CDR3 DNA sequence: TGTGCCAGTAGTCGCGGGGACGGAACGGTAGATACGCAGTATTTT.

The V gene is TRBV4-2, the J gene TRBJ2-2; D remains unclear. The CDR3 runs 14 residues. Germline V gene lookup returns CDR1 LGHNA and CDR2 YNFKEQ. V was trimmed by 0 bases and J by 4 bases, leaving 6 bases between them. The CDR3 loop reads CASSQDHSTGELFF. The CDR3, as DNA: TGTGCCAGCAGCCAAGATCATTCCACCGGGGAGCTGTTTTTT.

CDR3 in amino acids: CASSHNLSSGRTRNEQFF. The CDR3, as DNA: TGTGCCAGCTCCCACAACCTATCCAGCGGGAGAACGCGGAATGAGCAGTTCTTC. The chain recombines TRBV18 with TRBJ2-1; the match to TRBD2 covers 8 bases. After removal of 6 bases from V and 7 bases from J, the junction contained 20 bases not matched to a gene. Germline V gives CDR1 KGHSH, CDR2 LQKENI. CDR3 size: 18 residues.